This T cell receptor (beta chain) was sequenced for a study of blood T cells in healthy people across ages (dated by TCRdb to about 2015). Notes on the research overall: In model experiments, template switching captured about one uniquely barcoded TCR beta cDNA molecule for every two T cells. Using deep sequencing normalized with unique cDNA molecular identifiers, the study measured how TCR beta repertoire diversity changes with age. The donors were divided into four age groups: young (average approximately 16 years), middle-aged (about 40), aged (approximately 59) and long-lived (roughly 82). To avoid experimental bias, donors of different ages were distributed randomly across sequencing lanes. For two donors (one aged 18 to 30 and one aged 80 or older), the study analyzed two additional independent replicas of 1 million unique cDNA reads from the same blood draw.

Systemically healthy Caucasian individuals from Russia, over 30 in total and aged 6 to 90 years, were included as donors. Each donor gave around 9.5 milliliters of peripheral blood, collected into EDTA-treated Vacutainer tubes. Ficoll-Paque density-gradient centrifugation was used to isolate PBMCs, with at least 6 million obtained per sample. Trizol reagent was used to extract total RNA from PBMCs, with at least 6 micrograms per sample. The percentages of naive CD45RAhigh/CD27high T cells were determined by flow cytometry on a PBMC aliquot from every donor. The library was generated by 5' RACE. The sequencing machine was an Illumina HiSeq 2500. A second PCR of 7 to 11 cycles was run with a J-beta primer mix and a sample-barcoded 5' primer. A template-switch 5' adaptor carrying 12 random nucleotides introduced a unique molecular identifier onto each TCR beta cDNA molecule. At least 3 million CDR3-containing paired-end reads were obtained from each sample. First-strand cDNA was synthesized from all RNA with the Mint cDNA synthesis kit, primed by a TRBC-specific oligonucleotide. All cDNA was treated with uracil-DNA glycosylase and then went through a first 18-cycle PCR with the universal primers M1SS and BC2_uni_R. On the authors' methods: For normalization, 1 million high-quality reads, each with a distinct molecular identifier, were randomly selected from each sample. Reads with shared molecular identifiers were discarded instead of being binned into consensus sequences. MiTCR, run with a Q25 quality threshold and the strictest error-elimination algorithm, handled CDR3 identification, clonotype clustering and error correction. A nonparametric unseen species model with Euler transformation was used to estimate a lower bound on total TCR beta diversity. In-frame beta chains were kept once TCRdb had trimmed the public reads at Q25 with fastp and called clones with MiXCR. Every CDR3 protein is listed once, alongside the most common genes and DNA of its rows. In this record, the V and J calls reflect TCRdb's handling and not the investigators' own analysis. The sample records about 970,000 distinct CDR3 sequences, roughly 47% of which are singletons. The top ten clonotypes cover about a fifth of the sample.

Study-level results and caveats: Compared with the aged group, the long-lived group had more naive CD4+ T cells, fewer expanded clones and increased TCR diversity, a pattern suggesting age selection. As age increased, observed TCR beta diversity per million T cells dropped in a roughly linear way, and a significant reduction was already evident by age about 40. Because the CMV infection status of the donors was unknown, age-related changes in expanded clonotypes may potentially have been confounded. A strong correlation was found between observed TCR beta diversity and the percentage of naive T cells measured by flow cytometry. Estimates of total diversity based on one million sequenced T cells were considered lower bounds and underestimates. Conclusive comparison of naive and antigen-experienced compartments was prevented by the profiling of bulk unsorted PBMCs.

Regarding this clonotype: It lacks a known antigen. One end of the junction varies from germline; a read error may be responsible.

CDR1 and CDR2 (MGHRA, YSYEKL) derive from the germline V gene. Spanning cysteine to phenylalanine, the CDR3 consists of 16 amino acids. CDR3 DNA only is kept here, 48 bases in frame from base 1. The sequence was obtained from a woman aged 60-70 years in good health. The sample comprised blood. The V and J segments used are TRBV4-1 and TRBJ2-7, with the identity of the D gene unclear. The DNA reads as follows: TGCGCCAGCAACCAAGTCCGAAGTCCGCTTAGCTACGAGCAGTACTTC. Translation gives CASNQVRSPLSYEQYF.